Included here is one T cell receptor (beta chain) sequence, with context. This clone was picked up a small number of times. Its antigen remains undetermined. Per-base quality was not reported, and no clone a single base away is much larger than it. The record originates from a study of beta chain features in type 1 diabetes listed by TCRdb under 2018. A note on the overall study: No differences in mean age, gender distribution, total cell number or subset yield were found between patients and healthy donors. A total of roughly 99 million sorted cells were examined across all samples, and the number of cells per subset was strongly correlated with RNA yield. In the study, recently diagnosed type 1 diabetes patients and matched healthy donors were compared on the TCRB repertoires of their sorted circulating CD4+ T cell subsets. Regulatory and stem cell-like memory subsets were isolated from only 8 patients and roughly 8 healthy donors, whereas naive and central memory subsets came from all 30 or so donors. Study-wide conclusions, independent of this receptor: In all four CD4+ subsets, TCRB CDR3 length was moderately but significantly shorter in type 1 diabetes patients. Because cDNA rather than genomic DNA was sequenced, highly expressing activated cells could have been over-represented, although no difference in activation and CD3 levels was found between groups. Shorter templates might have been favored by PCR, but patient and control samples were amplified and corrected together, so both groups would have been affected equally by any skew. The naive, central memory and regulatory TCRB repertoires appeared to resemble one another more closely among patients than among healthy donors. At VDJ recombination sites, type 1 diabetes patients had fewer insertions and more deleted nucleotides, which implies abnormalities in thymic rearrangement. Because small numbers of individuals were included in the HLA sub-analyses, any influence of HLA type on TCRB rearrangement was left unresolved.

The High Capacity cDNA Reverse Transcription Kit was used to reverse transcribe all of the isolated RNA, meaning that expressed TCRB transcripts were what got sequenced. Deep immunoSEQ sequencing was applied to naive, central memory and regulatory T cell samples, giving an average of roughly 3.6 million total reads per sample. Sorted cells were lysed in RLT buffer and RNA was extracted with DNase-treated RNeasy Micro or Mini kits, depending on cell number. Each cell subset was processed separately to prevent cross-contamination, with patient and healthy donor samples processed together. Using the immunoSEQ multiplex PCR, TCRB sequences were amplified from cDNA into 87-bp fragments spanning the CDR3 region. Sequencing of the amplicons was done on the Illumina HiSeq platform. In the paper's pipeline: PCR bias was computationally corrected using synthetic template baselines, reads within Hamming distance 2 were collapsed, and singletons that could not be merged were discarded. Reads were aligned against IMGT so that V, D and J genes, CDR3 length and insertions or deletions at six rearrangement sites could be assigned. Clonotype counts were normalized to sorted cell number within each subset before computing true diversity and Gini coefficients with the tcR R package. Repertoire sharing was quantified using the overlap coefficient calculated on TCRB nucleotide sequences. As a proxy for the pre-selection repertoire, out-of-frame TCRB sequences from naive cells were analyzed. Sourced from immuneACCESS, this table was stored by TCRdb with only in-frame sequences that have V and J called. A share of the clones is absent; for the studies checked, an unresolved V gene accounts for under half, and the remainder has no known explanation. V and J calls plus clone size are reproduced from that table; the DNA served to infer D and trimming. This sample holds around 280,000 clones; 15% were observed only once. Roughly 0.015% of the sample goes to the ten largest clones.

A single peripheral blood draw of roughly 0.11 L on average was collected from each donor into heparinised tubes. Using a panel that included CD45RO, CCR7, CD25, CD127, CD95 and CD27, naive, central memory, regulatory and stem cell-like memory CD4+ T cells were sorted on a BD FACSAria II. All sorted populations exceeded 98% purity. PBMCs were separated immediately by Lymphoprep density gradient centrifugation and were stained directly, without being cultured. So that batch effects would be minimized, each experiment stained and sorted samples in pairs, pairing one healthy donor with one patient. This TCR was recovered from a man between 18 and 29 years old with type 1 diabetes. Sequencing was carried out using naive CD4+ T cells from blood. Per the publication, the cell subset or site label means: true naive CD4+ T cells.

The CDR3 in this case is CASSLAGTPPQETQYF. The sequenced DNA: TGTGCCAGCAGCCTAGCCGGGACTCCCCCACAAGAGACCCAGTACTTC. The chain couples TRBV11-2 to TRBJ2-5, and TRBD2 may be the D gene, going by 6 matching bases. The CDR3, cysteine through phenylalanine, is 16 amino acids long. Only the CDR3 region is kept as DNA, spanning 48 bases read in frame from base 1. V is reduced by 5 bases and J by 2 bases, leaving a spacing of 18 bases between them. For CDR1 and CDR2, the germline V gene lists SGHAT and FQNNGV.